A selection of T cell receptor beta chains follows, all from one sample in a study of shared clonotypes between healthy human individuals. The table came from immunoSEQ multiplex PCR; TCRdb's copy has only in-frame clones and leaves some out. The repertoire holds millions of clones, 85% to 95% seen once, with about 0.13% in the top ten. The material sequenced was naive CD4+ T cells sorted from blood. The receptor set was obtained from a man between 18 and 29 years old in good health. Both conserved end residues are part of each CDR3.

J | V | CDR3
TRBJ1-5 | TRBV5-6 | CASSRVGGAGNQPQHF
TRBJ2-5 | TRBV9 | CASSYPPLETQYF
TRBJ2-2 | TRBV5-1 | CASRSGTGGPGELFF
TRBJ1-2 | TRBV5-4 | CASSSGAGHLGYGYTF
TRBJ1-1 | TRBV6-1 | CASSEARMSGLRTEAFF
TRBJ2-5 | TRBV9 | CASSEQGTETQYF
TRBJ1-2 | TRBV7-3 | CASSQGGSANYGYTF
TRBJ2-7 | TRBV5-3 | CARSLGSSYEQYF
TRBJ1-2 | TRBV2 | CASSTAPNYGYTF
TRBJ2-3 | TRBV5-1 | CASSLGGLSTDTQYF
TRBJ1-1 | TRBV18 | CASSPSVTGGTEAFF
TRBJ1-2 | TRBV28 | CASIPIGKGWNYGYTF
TRBJ2-7 | TRBV5-6 | CASSLLPGTGNSYEQYF
TRBJ2-5 | TRBV5-6 | CASSLGTGSGETQYF
TRBJ1-4 | TRBV7-8 | CASSLVYGGGRTPNWDEKLFF
TRBJ1-1 | TRBV2 | CASTEAGEAFF
TRBJ1-2 | TRBV2 | CASSGETNYGYTF
TRBJ1-2 | TRBV4-1 | CASSQPGGSTYGYTF
TRBJ2-7 | TRBV28 | CASSSPAGRSNEQYF
TRBJ1-2 | TRBV6-5 | CASSYSGTGRRGYTF
TRBJ2-3 | TRBV18 | CASSPPSTDTQYF
TRBJ1-2 | TRBV5-1 | CASSDQGQNYGYTF
TRBJ2-7 | TRBV30 | CAWSVSRGSYEQYF
TRBJ1-1 | TRBV5-1 | CASSLYSTALNTEAFF
TRBJ2-7 | TRBV9 | CASSVGTGGSYEQYF
TRBJ2-7 | TRBV6-5 | CASSFSVDRGYEQYF
TRBJ1-6 | TRBV5-4 | CASSLDSLAYNSPLHF
TRBJ2-3 | TRBV7-9 | CASSRTSGGPDTQYF